What follows are 10 T cell receptor beta chains derived from one specimen sequenced in a study of response to subunit inactivated influenza vaccine. From the RT-PCR reads, TCRdb called clonotypes with MiXCR, one entry per CDR3 protein. Counted here are under 950,000 distinct CDR3 sequences, less than 25% occurring once; the ten biggest clones make up approximately 10%. Material: PBMCs from blood, obtained 4 to 6 days after vaccination. The source of these receptors is a man in his forties or fifties who received an inactivated influenza vaccine.

This chain links TRBV10-3 with TRBJ1-1; D is unresolved. CDR1 and CDR2 from the germline V gene are ENHRY and SYGVKD. V lost 3 bases, J lost 4 bases, and 15 bases lay in between. This CDR3 contains 15 residues. The CDR3 nucleotides are TGTGCCATCAGTGATTCGCGTTTACTGGGCACTGAAGCTTTCTTT. It is translated as CAISDSRLLGTEAFF.

This sequence joins TRBV20-1 and TRBJ2-5, with D unclear. The CDR3 covers 13 residues. V was pared by 6 bases and J by 2 bases, with 13 bases between. Germline CDR1 reads DFQATT; CDR2 reads SNEGSKA (reference sequence). The CDR3 sequence: CSADSGVQETQYF. The CDR3, as DNA: TGCAGTGCCGACTCAGGAGTTCAAGAGACCCAGTACTTC.

This clonotype was counted ten times or more. The V gene is TRBV28, the J gene TRBJ1-1, with 12 bases that match TRBD1. The CDR3 has 17 amino acids. V dropped 2 bases and J dropped 4; count of bases not matched to a gene: 8. Germline loops: CDR1 MDHEN, CDR2 SYDVKM. CDR3: CASSLGTGGMWGTEAFF. CDR3 nucleotide sequence: TGTGCCAGCAGTTTAGGGACAGGGGGCATGTGGGGCACTGAAGCTTTCTTT.

This clonotype was picked up many times. V and J are TRBV4-3 and TRBJ2-1, with 7 bases that match TRBD2. CDR3 length: 17 amino acids. V was clipped by 0 bases and J by 4 bases; unmatched bases: 9. Germline CDR1 and CDR2: LGHNA and YSLEER. In DNA form, the CDR3 reads TGCGCCAGCAGCCAAGATCTTTCTAGCGGAAGTTACAATGAGCAGTTCTTC. Protein: CASSQDLSSGSYNEQFF.

This clonotype has ten or more counts. The chain is built from TRBV12-3 or TRBV12-4 and TRBJ2-7, with TRBD1 identical over 11 bases. After removal of 7 bases from V and 6 bases from J, the junction contained 5 bases not matched to a gene. The CDR3 has 13 residues. This CDR3 is CASKGQGAIEQYF. CDR3 sequence (DNA): TGTGCCAGCAAAGGACAGGGGGCGATCGAGCAGTACTTC.

This clonotype has more than one count but fewer than ten. This sequence joins TRBV27 and TRBJ1-4; 8 bases map to TRBD1. Germline V gene lookup returns CDR1 MNHEY and CDR2 SMNVEV (reference sequence). The length of the CDR3 is 14 residues. Trimming cost V 5 bases and J 6 bases; bases outside gene matches: 5. The CDR3 here is CASSPGGWDEKLFF. The DNA of the CDR3 is TGTGCCAGCAGTCCAGGGGGCTGGGATGAAAAACTGTTTTTT.

The V gene is TRBV12-3 or TRBV12-4, the J gene TRBJ2-2; possibly TRBD1 for D (5 bases). Trimming left V 4 bases short and J 9 bases short, with 12 bases between. This CDR3 is 13 amino acids long. CDR3 sequence: CASSSGSVRELFF. The DNA for the CDR3 is TGTGCCAGCAGTTCAGGGTCGGTCCGGGAGCTGTTTTTT.

This clonotype was counted ten times or more. This chain joins TRBV7-2 and TRBJ2-3, with 7 bases identical to TRBD2. J was trimmed by 4 bases and V by 6 bases; bases with no gene match: 4. The CDR3 is 13 residues long. Germline CDR1 is SGHTA and CDR2 is FQGNSA. CDR3 in DNA: TGTGCCAGCAGTTCTCGGGGGGCAGATACGCAGTATTTT. Amino acids: CASSSRGADTQYF.

The V gene is TRBV5-1, the J gene TRBJ2-1; D perhaps matches TRBD1 (6 bases). The CDR3 runs 15 residues. The V gene's germline CDR1 is SGHRS and CDR2 YFSETQ. V gave up 3 bases and J gave up 8 bases, with 18 bases separating them. The CDR3 sequence is CASSWLGQGYDEQFF. In nucleotides, the CDR3 is TGCGCCAGCAGCTGGTTAGGGCAGGGGTACGATGAGCAGTTCTTC. Full variable domain (remainder filled in from reference TRBV5-1 and TRBJ2-1): KAGVTQTPRYLIKTRGQQVTLSCSPISGHRSVSWYQQTPGQGLQFLFEYFSETQRNKGNFPGRFSGRQFSNSRSEMNVSTLELGDSALYLCASSWLGQGYDEQFFGPGTRLTVL.

The V and J genes are TRBV30 and TRBJ1-2, with TRBD1 matching 9 bases. CDR1 and CDR2 (germline): GTSNPN, SVGIG (reference sequence). This CDR3 is 12 amino acids long. V was pared by 8 bases and J by 4 bases, with 5 bases of the junction left unmatched. The CDR3 region has the DNA TGTGCCCGACAGGGGGACCTCTATGGCTACACCTTC. Protein: CARQGDLYGYTF.